The sequence of this T cell receptor beta chain was determined in a study of cytomegalovirus exposure and HLA in healthy donors. Study results and limitations: Sequences of the TCR beta chain were said to predict the HLA-A and HLA-B alleles of most subjects accurately.

In the PCR, 60 Vbeta and 13 Jbeta primers were used. This table comes from immunoSEQ multiplex PCR, and its TCRdb copy is limited to in-frame clones, with some not included. The data contain some 50,000 clones, roughly 70% of them singletons. Germline CDR1 reads SGHTA; CDR2 reads FQGNSA. CDR3 length: 14 amino acids. V lost 4 bases and J lost 8; bases outside the gene matches: 5. This clone has just a few counts. The target antigen is unknown. The V gene is TRBV7-2, the J gene TRBJ1-2; TRBD1 agrees at 12 bases. Input material: PBMCs. The TCR originated in a woman aged 50 to 60 in good health and CMV-seropositive. The CDR3 DNA is TGTGCCAGCAGCTATGGGACAGGGGGCTTAGGCTACACCTTC. Translating gives CASSYGTGGLGYTF.